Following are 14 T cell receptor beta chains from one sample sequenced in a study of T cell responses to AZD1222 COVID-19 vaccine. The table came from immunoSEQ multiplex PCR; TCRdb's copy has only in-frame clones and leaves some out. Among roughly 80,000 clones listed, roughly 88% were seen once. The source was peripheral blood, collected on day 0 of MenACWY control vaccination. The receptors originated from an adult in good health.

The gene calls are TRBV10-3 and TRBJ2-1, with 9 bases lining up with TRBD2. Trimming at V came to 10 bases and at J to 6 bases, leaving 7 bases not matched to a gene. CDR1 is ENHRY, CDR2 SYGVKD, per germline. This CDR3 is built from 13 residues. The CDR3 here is CATLAGFGNEQFF. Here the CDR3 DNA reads TGTGCCACCCTAGCGGGGTTTGGCAATGAGCAGTTCTTC.

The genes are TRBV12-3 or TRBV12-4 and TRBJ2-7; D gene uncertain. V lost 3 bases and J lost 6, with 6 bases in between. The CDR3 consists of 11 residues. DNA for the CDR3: TGTGCCAGCAGTTTTTCCCTCGAGCAGTACTTC. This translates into CASSFSLEQYF.

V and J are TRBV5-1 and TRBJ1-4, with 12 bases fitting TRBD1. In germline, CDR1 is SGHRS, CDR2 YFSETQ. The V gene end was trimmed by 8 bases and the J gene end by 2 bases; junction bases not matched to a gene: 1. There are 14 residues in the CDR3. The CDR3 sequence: CASGTGGTNEKLFF. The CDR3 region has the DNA TGCGCCAGTGGGACAGGGGGCACTAATGAAAAACTGTTTTTT.

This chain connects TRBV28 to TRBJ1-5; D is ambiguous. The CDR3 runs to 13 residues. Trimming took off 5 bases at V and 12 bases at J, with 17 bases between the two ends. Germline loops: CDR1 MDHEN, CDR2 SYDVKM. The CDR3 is CASSADPLPRQHF. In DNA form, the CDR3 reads TGTGCCAGCAGTGCCGACCCCCTACCGCGCCAGCATTTT.

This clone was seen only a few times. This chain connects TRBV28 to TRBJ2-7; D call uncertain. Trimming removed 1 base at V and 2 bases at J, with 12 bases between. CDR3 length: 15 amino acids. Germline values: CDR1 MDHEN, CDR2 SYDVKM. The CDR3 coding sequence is TGTGCCAGCAGTTTATATCAACTGAATCCCTACGAGCAGTACTTC. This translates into CASSLYQLNPYEQYF. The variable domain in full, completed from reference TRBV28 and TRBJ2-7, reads DVKVTQSSRYLVKRTGEKVFLECVQDMDHENMFWYRQDPGLGLRLIYFSYDVKMKEKGDIPEGYSVSREKKERFSLILESASTNQTSMYLCASSLYQLNPYEQYFGPGTRLTVT.

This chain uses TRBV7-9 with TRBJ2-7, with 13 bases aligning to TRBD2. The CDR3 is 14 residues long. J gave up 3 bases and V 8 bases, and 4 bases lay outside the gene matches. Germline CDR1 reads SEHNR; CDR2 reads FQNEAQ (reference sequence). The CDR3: CASLRTSGSYEQYF. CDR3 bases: TGTGCCAGCCTCCGGACTAGCGGGAGCTACGAGCAGTACTTC.

CDR3 sequence: CSASNRGSYEQYF. As DNA, the CDR3 is TGCAGTGCTAGTAATCGGGGCTCCTACGAGCAGTACTTC. This sequence joins TRBV20-1 and TRBJ2-7; D is possibly TRBD2 (5 bases). The V and J ends lost 3 bases and 0 bases respectively, with 9 bases between them. In germline, CDR1 is DFQATT, CDR2 SNEGSKA (reference sequence). CDR3 size: 13 residues.

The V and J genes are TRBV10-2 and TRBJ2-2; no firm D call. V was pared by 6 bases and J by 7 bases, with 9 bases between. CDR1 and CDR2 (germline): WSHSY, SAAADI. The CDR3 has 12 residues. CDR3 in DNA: TGCGCCAGCAGCCCGATGGGCGGGGAGCTGTTTTTT. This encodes CASSPMGGELFF.

The DNA of the CDR3 is TGCGCCAGCAGCCTCGCGGAGGGGCCTCTAGTGGAGCAGTACTTC. It translates to CASSLAEGPLVEQYF. This chain uses TRBV4-1 with TRBJ2-7, with D possibly being TRBD2 (6 bases). The CDR3 totals 15 residues. V was trimmed by 4 bases and J by 7 bases, leaving 20 bases between them. Germline V gives CDR1 MGHRA, CDR2 YSYEKL.

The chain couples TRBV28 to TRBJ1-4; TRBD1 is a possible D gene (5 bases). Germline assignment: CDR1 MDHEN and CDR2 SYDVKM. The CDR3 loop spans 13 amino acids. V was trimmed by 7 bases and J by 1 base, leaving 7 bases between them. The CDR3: CASITGTNEKLFF. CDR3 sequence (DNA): TGTGCCAGCATAACAGGAACTAATGAAAAACTGTTTTTT.

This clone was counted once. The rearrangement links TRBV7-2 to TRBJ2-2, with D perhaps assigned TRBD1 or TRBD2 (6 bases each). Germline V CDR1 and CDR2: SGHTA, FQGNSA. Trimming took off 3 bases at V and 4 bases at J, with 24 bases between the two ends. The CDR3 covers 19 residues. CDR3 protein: CASSFTEVLAEGGTGELFF. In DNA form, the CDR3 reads TGTGCCAGCAGCTTCACCGAGGTGTTGGCGGAGGGGGGCACCGGGGAGCTGTTTTTT.

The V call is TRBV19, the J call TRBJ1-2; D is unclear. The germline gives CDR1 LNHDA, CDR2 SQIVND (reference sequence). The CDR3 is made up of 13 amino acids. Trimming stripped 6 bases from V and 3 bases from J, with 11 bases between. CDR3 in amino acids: CASRRRVDYGYTF. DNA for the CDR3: TGTGCCAGTAGGAGAAGGGTTGACTATGGCTACACCTTC. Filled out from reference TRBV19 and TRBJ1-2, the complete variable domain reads DGGITQSPKYLFRKEGQNVTLSCEQNLNHDAMYWYRQDPGQGLRLIYYSQIVNDFQKGDIAEGYSVSREKKESFPLTVTSAQKNPTAFYLCASRRRVDYGYTFGSGTRLTVV.

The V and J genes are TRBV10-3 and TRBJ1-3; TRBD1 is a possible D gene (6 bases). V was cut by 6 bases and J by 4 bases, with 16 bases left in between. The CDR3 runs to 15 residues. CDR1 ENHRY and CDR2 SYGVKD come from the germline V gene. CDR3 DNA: TGTGCCATCAGAGGGCTGGACAGTGTAGGAAACACCATATATTTT. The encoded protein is CAIRGLDSVGNTIYF.

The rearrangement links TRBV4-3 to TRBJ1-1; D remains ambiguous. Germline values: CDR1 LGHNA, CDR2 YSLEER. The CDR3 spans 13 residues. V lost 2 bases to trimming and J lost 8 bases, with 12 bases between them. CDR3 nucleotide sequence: TGCGCCAGCAGCCAACTATCCCGGGAGGAAGCTTTCTTT. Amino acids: CASSQLSREEAFF.